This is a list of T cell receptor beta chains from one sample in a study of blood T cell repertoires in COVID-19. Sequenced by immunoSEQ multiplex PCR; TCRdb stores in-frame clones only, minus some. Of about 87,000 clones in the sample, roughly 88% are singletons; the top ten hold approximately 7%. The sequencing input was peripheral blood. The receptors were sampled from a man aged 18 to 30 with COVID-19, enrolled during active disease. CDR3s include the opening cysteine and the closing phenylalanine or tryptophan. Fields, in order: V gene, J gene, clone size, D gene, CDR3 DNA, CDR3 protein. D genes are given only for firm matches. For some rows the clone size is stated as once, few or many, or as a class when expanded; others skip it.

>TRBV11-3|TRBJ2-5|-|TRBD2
TGTGCCAGCAGCAGAGGGGGGCTAGCGGGAGTCGGTGAGACCCAGTACTTC
CASSRGGLAGVGETQYF
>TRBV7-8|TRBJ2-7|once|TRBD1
TGTGCCAGCAGCTCCCAAGGGACAGCGTCCTACGAGCAGTACTTC
CASSSQGTASYEQYF
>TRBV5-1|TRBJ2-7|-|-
TGCGCCAGCAGCCTAAATACAGGGACCTTAAACACCGAGCAGTACTTC
CASSLNTGTLNTEQYF
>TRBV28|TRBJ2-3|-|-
TGTGCCAGCAGTCAGACTAGTTATTCAGATACGCAGTATTTT
CASSQTSYSDTQYF
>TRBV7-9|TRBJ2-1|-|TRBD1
TGTGCCAGCAGCTTAGGGGACAGGCTACCATCATACAATGAGCAGTTCTTC
CASSLGDRLPSYNEQFF
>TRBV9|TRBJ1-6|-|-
TGTGCCAGCAGCCGGGGCGGGAGCGGGGATTCACCCCTCCACTTT
CASSRGGSGDSPLHF
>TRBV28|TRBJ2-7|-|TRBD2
TGTGCCAGCAGCAGCGGGGCACTCTCCTACGAGCAGTACTTC
CASSSGALSYEQYF
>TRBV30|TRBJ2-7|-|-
TGTGCCTGGGCTAGAGTCGGCCACTCCTACGAGCAGTACTTC
CAWARVGHSYEQYF
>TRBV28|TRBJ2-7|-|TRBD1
TGTGCCAGCAGTAGTTTTGGAGCTACGGGACAGGGTTACGAGCAGTACTTC
CASSSFGATGQGYEQYF
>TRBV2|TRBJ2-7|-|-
TGTGCCAGCAGCAACAACGAGCAGTACTTC
CASSNNEQYF
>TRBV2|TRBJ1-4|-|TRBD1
TGTGCCAGTCGGTCCCGGGACAGGGGAGTATACGAAAAACTGTTTTTT
CASRSRDRGVYEKLFF
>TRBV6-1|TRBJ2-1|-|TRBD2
TGTGCCAGCAGTGACACCAAGACTAGCGGGAGAGGGGTATATGAGCAGTTCTTC
CASSDTKTSGRGVYEQFF
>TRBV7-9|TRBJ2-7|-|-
TGTGCCAGCAGCCGGCGAGAAAGGACTTTAACGGACGAGCAGTACTTC
CASSRRERTLTDEQYF
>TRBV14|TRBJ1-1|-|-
TGTGCCAGCAGCCAGTTAATGAACACTGAAGCTTTCTTT
CASSQLMNTEAFF
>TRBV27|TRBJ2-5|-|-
TGTGCCAGCAGTAGCTCCATAGCGGAGACCCAGTACTTC
CASSSSIAETQYF
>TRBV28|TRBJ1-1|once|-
TGTGCCAGCAGTTGGAGAACAGGCGTGCGTTTCTTT
CASSWRTGVRFF
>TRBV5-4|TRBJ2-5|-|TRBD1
TGTGCCAGCAGCTTAAGAGGGGGCGGGGAGACCCAGTACTTC
CASSLRGGGETQYF
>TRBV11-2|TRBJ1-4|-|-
TGTGCCAGCAGCCGATCGGGTGAAAAACTGTTTTTT
CASSRSGEKLFF
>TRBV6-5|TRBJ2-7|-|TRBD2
TGTGCCAGCAGTTACGTAGCGGGAGCTTTCGAGCAGTACTTC
CASSYVAGAFEQYF
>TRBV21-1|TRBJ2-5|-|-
TGTGCCAGCAGCCTTCCCTCGGAGACCCAGTACTTC
CASSLPSETQYF
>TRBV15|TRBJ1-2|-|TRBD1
TGTGCCACCAGCAGATCTGGACAGGGGGCGGATGGCTACACCTTC
CATSRSGQGADGYTF
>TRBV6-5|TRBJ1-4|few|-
TGTGCCAGCGGTTACCTTGAGGGCGAAAAACTGTTTTTT
CASGYLEGEKLFF
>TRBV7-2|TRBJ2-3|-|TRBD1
TGTGCCAGCAGCTTAAGGGACAGGGTCACAGATACGCAGTATTTT
CASSLRDRVTDTQYF
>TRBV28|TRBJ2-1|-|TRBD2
TGTGCCAGCAGTTCCCTAGCGGGAGGGCCCTACAATGAGCAGTTCTTC
CASSSLAGGPYNEQFF
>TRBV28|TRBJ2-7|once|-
TGTGCCAGCAGCCGTGTACAGGAGCAGTACTTC
CASSRVQEQYF
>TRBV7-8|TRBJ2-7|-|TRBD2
TGTGCCAGCAGCCCCTTAGCGGGGCTGAATTCCTACGAGCAGTACTTC
CASSPLAGLNSYEQYF
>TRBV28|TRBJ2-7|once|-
TGTGCCAGCAGTCTCCCCTCACGGGGATACGAGCAGTACTTC
CASSLPSRGYEQYF
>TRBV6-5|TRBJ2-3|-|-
TGTGCCAGCAGTTACTCTACGAGAGCCCCAGATACGCAGTATTTT
CASSYSTRAPDTQYF
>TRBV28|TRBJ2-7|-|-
TGTGCCAGCAGTTACCCCCGCAGGAACTACGAGCAGTACTTC
CASSYPRRNYEQYF
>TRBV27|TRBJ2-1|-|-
TGTGCCAGCAGTTTTCGTCGAGACAACAATGAGCAGTTCTTC
CASSFRRDNNEQFF
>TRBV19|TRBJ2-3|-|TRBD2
TGTGCCAGTAGTATAGGGCTAGCGGGAGGGCATGAAGATACGCAGTATTTT
CASSIGLAGGHEDTQYF
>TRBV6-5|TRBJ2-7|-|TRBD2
TGTGCCAGCAGTTACTCCAGACTAGCGGGAGATTACGAGCAGTACTTC
CASSYSRLAGDYEQYF
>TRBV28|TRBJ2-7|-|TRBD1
TGTGCCAGCAGATTGACAGGGGGCAACGAGCAGTACTTC
CASRLTGGNEQYF
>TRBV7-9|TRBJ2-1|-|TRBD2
TGTGCCAGCAGCCCGACTAGCGGAACCTCCTACAATGAGCAGTTCTTC
CASSPTSGTSYNEQFF
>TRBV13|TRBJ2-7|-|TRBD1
TGTGCCAGCAGCTTAGATCCCCAGGGGGCGGCATACGAGCAGTACTTC
CASSLDPQGAAYEQYF
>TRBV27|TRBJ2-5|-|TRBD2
TGTGCCAGCAGTCTGACTAGCGGGACCCCTCAAGAGACCCAGTACTTC
CASSLTSGTPQETQYF
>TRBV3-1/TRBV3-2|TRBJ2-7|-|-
TGTGCCAGCAGCCTAACACCGGGGAGCTCCTACGAGCAGTACTTC
CASSLTPGSSYEQYF